This record looks at one T cell receptor (beta chain) sequence and its context. As yet, its antigen is unknown. The data belong to a study of graft-versus-host responses after intestinal transplantation. Study summary: Anti-thymocyte globulin served as induction for all recipients, who then took tacrolimus and steroids for about 3 years.

Using immunoSEQ multiplex PCR, the repertoire was profiled, and TCRdb retains in-frame clones only, with some absent. In the table there are 85,000 to 95,000 clones, approximately 94% of which are singletons. The V and J ends lost 6 bases and 3 bases, in that order; junction bases with no gene match: 6. CDR3 length: 14 residues. Germline CDR1 SNHLY, CDR2 FYNNEI. Study-level results: Recipient bone marrow held GvH clones, some seen earlier in ileum or blood. Within allografts, high graft-versus-host to host-versus-graft clonal ratios were seen among patients with graft-donor T cell macrochimerism. After transplant, early declines in HvG clones were associated with peak levels of circulating GvH clones.

The gene calls are TRBV2 and TRBJ2-7, with 9 bases matching TRBD2. The receptor's source is a human donor who received an intestinal transplant. The input for sequencing was unstimulated CD8+ T cells sorted from spleen or lymph node cells, taken before intestinal transplant. Here the CDR3 reads CASSPSGESYEQYF. CDR3 DNA: TGTGCCAGCAGCCCTAGCGGGGAGAGCTACGAGCAGTACTTC.